This TCR beta chain comes out of a study of sequential checkpoint blockade in melanoma. Study overall: Patients were randomized 1:1 to nivolumab-then-ipilimumab or ipilimumab-then-nivolumab first-line.

Treatment denoted: randomized to nivolumab then ipilimumab (arm A) or the reverse (arm B). No patient had prior DNA-damaging chemotherapy. Some clones are missing from TCRdb's copy, which holds only in-frame ones; the method was immunoSEQ multiplex PCR. The data contain about 22,000 clones, about two thirds of them singletons. The sequences come from CD8+ T cells sorted from blood (inferred from file names), collected from a patient given nivolumab and ipilimumab in sequence. This receptor was obtained from a human donor with melanoma.

The chain's CDR3 is CASSGQGNYGYTF. For the CDR3, the DNA is TGTGCCAGTTCGGGACAGGGGAACTATGGCTACACCTTC. The chain links TRBV7-3 to TRBJ1-2; 10 positions match TRBD1. The V and J ends lost 9 bases and 2 bases, in that order; junction bases with no gene match: 3. There are 13 residues in the CDR3. Germline V gene data show CDR1 as SGHTA and CDR2 as FQGTGA.